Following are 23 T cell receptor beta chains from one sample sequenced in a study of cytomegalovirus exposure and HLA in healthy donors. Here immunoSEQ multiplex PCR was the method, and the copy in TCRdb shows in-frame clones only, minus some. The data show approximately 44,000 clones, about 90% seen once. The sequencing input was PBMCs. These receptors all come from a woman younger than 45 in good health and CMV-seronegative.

The CDR3 coding sequence is TGTGCCAGCGATGACAGAAATATCGAGACCCAGTACTTC. Translating gives CASDDRNIETQYF. The chain uses TRBV28 and TRBJ2-5; the D gene is possibly TRBD1 (5 bases). V was trimmed by 8 bases and J by 5 bases, leaving 15 bases between them. The germline V gene encodes CDR1 MDHEN and CDR2 SYDVKM. This CDR3 has 13 amino acids.

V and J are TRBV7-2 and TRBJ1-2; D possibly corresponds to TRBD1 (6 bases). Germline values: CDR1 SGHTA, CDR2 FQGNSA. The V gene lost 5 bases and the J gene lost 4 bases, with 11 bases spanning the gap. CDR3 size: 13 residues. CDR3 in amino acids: CASSPGGAYGYTF. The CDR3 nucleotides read TGTGCCAGCAGCCCTGGGGGGGCCTATGGCTACACCTTC.

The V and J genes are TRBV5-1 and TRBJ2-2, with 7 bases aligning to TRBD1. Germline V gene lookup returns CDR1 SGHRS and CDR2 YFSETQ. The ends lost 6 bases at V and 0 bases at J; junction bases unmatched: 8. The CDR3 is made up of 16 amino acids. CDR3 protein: CASTEQGSTNTGELFF. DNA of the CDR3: TGCGCCAGCACCGAACAGGGGTCGACGAACACCGGGGAGCTGTTTTTT. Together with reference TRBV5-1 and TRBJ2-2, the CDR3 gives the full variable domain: KAGVTQTPRYLIKTRGQQVTLSCSPISGHRSVSWYQQTPGQGLQFLFEYFSETQRNKGNFPGRFSGRQFSNSRSEMNVSTLELGDSALYLCASTEQGSTNTGELFFGEGSRLTVL.

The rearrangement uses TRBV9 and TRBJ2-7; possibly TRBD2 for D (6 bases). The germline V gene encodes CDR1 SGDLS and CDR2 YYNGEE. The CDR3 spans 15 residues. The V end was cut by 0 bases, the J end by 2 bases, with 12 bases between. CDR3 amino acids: CASSVGHGSTYEQYF. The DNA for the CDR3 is TGTGCCAGCAGCGTAGGTCACGGGAGCACCTACGAGCAGTACTTC.

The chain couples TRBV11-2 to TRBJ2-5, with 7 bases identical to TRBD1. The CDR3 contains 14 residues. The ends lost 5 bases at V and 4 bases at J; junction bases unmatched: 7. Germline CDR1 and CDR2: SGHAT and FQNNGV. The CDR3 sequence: CASSANTGVETQYF. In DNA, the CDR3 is TGTGCCAGCAGCGCTAATACAGGGGTAGAGACCCAGTACTTC.

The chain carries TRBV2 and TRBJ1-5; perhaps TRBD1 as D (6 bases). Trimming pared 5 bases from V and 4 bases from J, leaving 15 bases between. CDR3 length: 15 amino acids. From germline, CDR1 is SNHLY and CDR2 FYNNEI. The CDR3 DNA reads TGTGCCAGCAGTCGGATTAACGACAGGAATCAGCCCCAGCATTTT. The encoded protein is CASSRINDRNQPQHF.

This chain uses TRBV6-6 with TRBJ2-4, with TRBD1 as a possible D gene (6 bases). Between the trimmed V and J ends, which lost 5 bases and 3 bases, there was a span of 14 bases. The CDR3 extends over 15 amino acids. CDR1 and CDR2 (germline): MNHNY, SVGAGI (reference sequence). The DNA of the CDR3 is TGTGCCAGCAGTACCCAGGGGACGATCAAAAACATTCAGTACTTC. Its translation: CASSTQGTIKNIQYF.

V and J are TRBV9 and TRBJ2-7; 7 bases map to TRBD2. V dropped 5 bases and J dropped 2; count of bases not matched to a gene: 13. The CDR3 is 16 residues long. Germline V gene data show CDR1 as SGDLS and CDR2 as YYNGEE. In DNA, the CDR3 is TGTGCCAGCAGTCCTCAGGAGGAAGCGGGGACCTACGAGCAGTACTTC. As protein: CASSPQEEAGTYEQYF.

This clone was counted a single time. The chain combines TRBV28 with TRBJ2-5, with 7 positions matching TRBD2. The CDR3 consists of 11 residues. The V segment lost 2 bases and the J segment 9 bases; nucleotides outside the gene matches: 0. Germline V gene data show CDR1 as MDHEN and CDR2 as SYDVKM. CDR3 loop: CASSLGRAQYF. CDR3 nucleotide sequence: TGTGCCAGCAGTTTAGGGAGGGCCCAGTACTTC. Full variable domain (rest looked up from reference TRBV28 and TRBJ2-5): DVKVTQSSRYLVKRTGEKVFLECVQDMDHENMFWYRQDPGLGLRLIYFSYDVKMKEKGDIPEGYSVSREKKERFSLILESASTNQTSMYLCASSLGRAQYFGPGTRLLVL.

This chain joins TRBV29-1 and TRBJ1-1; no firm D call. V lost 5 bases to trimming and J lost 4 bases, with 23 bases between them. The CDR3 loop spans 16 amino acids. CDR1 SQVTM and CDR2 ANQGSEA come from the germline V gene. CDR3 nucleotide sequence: TGCAGCGTTCCGAAGGGTAGGGCAGGAGGAAGCACTGAAGCTTTCTTT. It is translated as CSVPKGRAGGSTEAFF.

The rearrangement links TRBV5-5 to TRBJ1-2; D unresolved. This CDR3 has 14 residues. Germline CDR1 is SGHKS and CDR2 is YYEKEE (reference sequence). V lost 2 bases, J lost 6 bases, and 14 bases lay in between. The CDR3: CASSLDLSGDGYTF. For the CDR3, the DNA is TGTGCCAGCAGCTTAGACTTGTCCGGGGATGGCTACACCTTC.

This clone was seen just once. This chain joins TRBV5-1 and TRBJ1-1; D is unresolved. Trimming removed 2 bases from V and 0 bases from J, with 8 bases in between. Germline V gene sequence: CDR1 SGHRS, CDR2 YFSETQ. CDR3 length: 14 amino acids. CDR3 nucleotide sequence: TGCGCCAGCAGCTTTCGGTCCATGAACACTGAAGCTTTCTTT. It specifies CASSFRSMNTEAFF.

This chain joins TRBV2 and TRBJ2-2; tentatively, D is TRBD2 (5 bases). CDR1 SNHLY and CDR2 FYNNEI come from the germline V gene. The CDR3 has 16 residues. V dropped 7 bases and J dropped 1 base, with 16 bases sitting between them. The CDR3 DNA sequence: TGTGCCAGCACCCTGATGGAGGTCGAGAACACCGGGGAGCTGTTTTTT. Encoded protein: CASTLMEVENTGELFF.

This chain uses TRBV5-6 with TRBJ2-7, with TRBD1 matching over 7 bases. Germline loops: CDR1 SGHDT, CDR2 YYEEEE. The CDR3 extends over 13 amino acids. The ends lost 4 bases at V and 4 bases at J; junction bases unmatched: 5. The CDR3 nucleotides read TGTGCCAGCAGCCCCGGGACAGCTTACGAGCAGTACTTC. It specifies CASSPGTAYEQYF.

DNA for the CDR3: TGCGCCAGCAGCACAACTGGGGCCAACGTCCTGACTTTC. Its protein is CASSTTGANVLTF. The chain combines TRBV5-1 with TRBJ2-6; D is unclear. Germline lookup yields CDR1 SGHRS and CDR2 YFSETQ. The CDR3 contains 13 residues. V was clipped by 4 bases and J by 2 bases, with 4 bases between them. The complete variable domain, with remaining parts taken from reference TRBV5-1 and TRBJ2-6, reads KAGVTQTPRYLIKTRGQQVTLSCSPISGHRSVSWYQQTPGQGLQFLFEYFSETQRNKGNFPGRFSGRQFSNSRSEMNVSTLELGDSALYLCASSTTGANVLTFGAGSRLTVL.

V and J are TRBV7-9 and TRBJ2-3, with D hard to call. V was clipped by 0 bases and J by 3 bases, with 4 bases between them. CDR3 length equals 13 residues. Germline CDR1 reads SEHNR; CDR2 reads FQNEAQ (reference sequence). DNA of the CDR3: TGTGCCAGCAGCTTAGCTATGACAGATACGCAGTATTTT. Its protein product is CASSLAMTDTQYF.

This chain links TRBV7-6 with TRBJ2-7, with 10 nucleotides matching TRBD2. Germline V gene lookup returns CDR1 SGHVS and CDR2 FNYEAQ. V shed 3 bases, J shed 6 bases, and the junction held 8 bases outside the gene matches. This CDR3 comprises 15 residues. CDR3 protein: CASSFGTSEFGEQYF. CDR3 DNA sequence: TGTGCCAGCAGCTTCGGGACTAGCGAGTTTGGCGAGCAGTACTTC.

The CDR3 sequence: CASSLGYSGSNQPQHF. The DNA for the CDR3 is TGTGCCAGCAGTTTGGGATACTCGGGGAGCAATCAGCCCCAGCATTTT. The chain recombines TRBV2 with TRBJ1-5; D is unclear. Trimming left V 5 bases short and J 1 base short, with 15 bases between. This CDR3 comprises 16 residues. CDR1 is SNHLY and CDR2 is FYNNEI in the germline V gene.

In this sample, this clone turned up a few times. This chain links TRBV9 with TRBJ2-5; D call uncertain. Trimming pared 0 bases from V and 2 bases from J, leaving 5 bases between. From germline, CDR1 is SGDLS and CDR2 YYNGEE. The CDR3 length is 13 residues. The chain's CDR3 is CASSVGTQETQYF. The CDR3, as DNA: TGTGCCAGCAGCGTAGGCACACAAGAGACCCAGTACTTC.

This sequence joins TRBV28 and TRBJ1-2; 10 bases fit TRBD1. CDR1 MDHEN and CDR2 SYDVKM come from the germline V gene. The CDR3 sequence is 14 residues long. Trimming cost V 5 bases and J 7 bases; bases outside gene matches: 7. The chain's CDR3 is CASSLDRGIGGYTF. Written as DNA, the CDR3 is TGTGCCAGCAGTCTGGACAGGGGGATTGGTGGCTACACCTTC.

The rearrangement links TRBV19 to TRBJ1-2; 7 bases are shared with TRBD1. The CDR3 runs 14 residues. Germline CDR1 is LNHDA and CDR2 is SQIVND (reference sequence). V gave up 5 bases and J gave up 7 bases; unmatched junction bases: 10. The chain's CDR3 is CASSLLGTVRGYTF. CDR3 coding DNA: TGTGCCAGTAGTCTGCTGGGGACAGTCCGTGGCTACACCTTC.

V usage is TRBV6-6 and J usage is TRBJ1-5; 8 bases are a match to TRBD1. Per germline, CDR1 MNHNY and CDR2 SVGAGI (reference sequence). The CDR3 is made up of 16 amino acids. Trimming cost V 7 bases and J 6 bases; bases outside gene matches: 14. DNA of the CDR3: TGTGCCAGCACCCAGGGGGCGGTTTCTCAGGGTCAGCCCCAGCATTTT. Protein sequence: CASTQGAVSQGQPQHF.

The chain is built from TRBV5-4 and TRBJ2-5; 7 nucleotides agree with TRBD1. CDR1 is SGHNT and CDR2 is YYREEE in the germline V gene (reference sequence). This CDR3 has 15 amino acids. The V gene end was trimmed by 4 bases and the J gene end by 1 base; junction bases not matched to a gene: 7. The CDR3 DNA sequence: TGTGCCAGCAGCAGGACAGGAGCACCCCAAGAGACCCAGTACTTC. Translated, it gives CASSRTGAPQETQYF.